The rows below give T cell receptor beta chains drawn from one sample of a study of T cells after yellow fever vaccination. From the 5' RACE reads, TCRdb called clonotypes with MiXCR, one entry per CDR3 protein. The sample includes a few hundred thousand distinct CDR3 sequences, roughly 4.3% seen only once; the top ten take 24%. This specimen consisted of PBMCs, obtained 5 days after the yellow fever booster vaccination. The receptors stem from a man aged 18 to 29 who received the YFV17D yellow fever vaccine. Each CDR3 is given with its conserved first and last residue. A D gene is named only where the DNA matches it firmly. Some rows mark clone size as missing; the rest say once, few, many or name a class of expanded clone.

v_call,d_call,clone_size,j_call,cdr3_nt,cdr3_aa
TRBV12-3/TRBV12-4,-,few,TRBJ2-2,TGTGCCAGCAAACGATCGAACACCGGGGAGCTGTTTTTT,CASKRSNTGELFF
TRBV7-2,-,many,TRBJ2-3,TGTGCCAGCAGCTTACGTGATTCCCCCGGGGCAGATACGCAGTATTTT,CASSLRDSPGADTQYF
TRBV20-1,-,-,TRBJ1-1,TGCAGTGCTGGAGGGATTAACACTGAAGCTTTCTTT,CSAGGINTEAFF
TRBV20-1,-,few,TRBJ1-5,TGCAGTGCGACCTGGGCCTCGGGGGCGCAGCCCCAGCATTTT,CSATWASGAQPQHF
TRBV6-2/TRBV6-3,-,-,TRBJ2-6,TGTGCCAGCAGTTACTATCCCCCTGCCCCTCTCTCTGGGGCCAACGTCCTGACTTTC,CASSYYPPAPLSGANVLTF
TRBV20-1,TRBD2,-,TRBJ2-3,TGCAGTGCTAGAGCATCAATCACTTATAGCGGGGGTGGGAATACGCAGTATTTT,CSARASITYSGGGNTQYF
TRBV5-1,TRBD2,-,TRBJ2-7,TGCGCCAGCAGCGTAGGGACCCCCCAGGCCGGGACTAGCCTCAGGGAGCAGTACTTC,CASSVGTPQAGTSLREQYF
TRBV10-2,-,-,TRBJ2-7,TGCGCCAGCAGTGATCAGACGGGGCAGGATGAGCAGTACTTC,CASSDQTGQDEQYF
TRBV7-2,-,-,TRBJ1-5,TGTGCCAGCAGCTTAGCGGGGGGACCTGGACAGCCCCAGCATTTT,CASSLAGGPGQPQHF
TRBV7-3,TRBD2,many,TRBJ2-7,TGTGCCAGCAGCTTAACGAGCGGGGGGGCCTACGAGCAGTACTTC,CASSLTSGGAYEQYF
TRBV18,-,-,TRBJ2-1,TGTGCCAGCTCGCTGAGCGGACAGTTATACAATGAGCAGTTCTTC,CASSLSGQLYNEQFF
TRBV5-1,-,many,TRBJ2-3,TGCGCCAGCAGCTTGGAGCTAGGAAGGGATACGCAGTATTTT,CASSLELGRDTQYF
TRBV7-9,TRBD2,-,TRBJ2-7,TGTGCCAGCAGACCCATGACTAGCGGGGGGCCCCTCTACGAGCAGTACTTC,CASRPMTSGGPLYEQYF
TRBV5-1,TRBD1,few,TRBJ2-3,TGCGCCAGCAGCTTGGGGGACAGCTACACAGATACGCAGTATTTT,CASSLGDSYTDTQYF
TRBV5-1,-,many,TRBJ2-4,TGCGCCAGCAGCATATTAGCTTTCGGGGGCCTAGCCAAAAACATTCAGTACTTC,CASSILAFGGLAKNIQYF
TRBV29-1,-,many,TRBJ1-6,TGCAGCGTCCTCCCAGGGGCTAATTCACCCCTCCACTTT,CSVLPGANSPLHF
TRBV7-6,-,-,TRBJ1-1,TGTGCCAGCAGCCCTAGGTCCGGGGAGGGCACTGAAGCTTTCTTT,CASSPRSGEGTEAFF
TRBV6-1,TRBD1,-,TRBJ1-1,TGTGCCAGCAGTAAACGGACAGGGCCTATGAACACTGAAGCTTTCTTT,CASSKRTGPMNTEAFF
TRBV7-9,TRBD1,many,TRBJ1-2,TGTGCCAGCAGACCCGGACAGGGAGAATCCTATGGCTACACCTTC,CASRPGQGESYGYTF
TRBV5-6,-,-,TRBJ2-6,TGTGCCAGCAGCCAAGGACAGTCTGGGGCCAACGTCCTGACTTTC,CASSQGQSGANVLTF
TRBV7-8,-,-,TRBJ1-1,TGTGCCAGCAGCCGACAGGAAGAGACTGAAGCTTTCTTT,CASSRQEETEAFF
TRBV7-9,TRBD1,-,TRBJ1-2,TGTGCCAGCAGCACCAGACAGGGGATCTATGGCTACACCTTC,CASSTRQGIYGYTF
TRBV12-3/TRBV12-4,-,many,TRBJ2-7,TGTGCCAGCAGTTTGGACAGCCCCGAGCAGTACTTC,CASSLDSPEQYF
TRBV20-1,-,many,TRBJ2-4,TGCAGTGCTAGAGAACCAGCCAAAAACATTCAGTACTTC,CSAREPAKNIQYF
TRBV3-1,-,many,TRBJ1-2,TGTGCCACCAGTTTCGGGAACTATGGCTACACCTTC,CATSFGNYGYTF
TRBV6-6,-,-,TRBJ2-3,TGTGCCAGCAGTCCCCTCCGGGCAGGCACAGATACGCAGTATTTT,CASSPLRAGTDTQYF
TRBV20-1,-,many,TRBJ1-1,TGCAGTGCCTGGAACGCTGGGTTCCCTGAAGCTTTCTTT,CSAWNAGFPEAFF
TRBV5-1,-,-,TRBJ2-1,TGCGCCAGCAGCTCACTGGCGGATGAGCAGTTCTTC,CASSSLADEQFF
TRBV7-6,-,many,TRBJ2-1,TGTGCCAGCGCATGGGGGGATGAGCAGTTCTTC,CASAWGDEQFF
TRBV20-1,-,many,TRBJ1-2,TGCAGTGTCCTGAATGTGGGGGGCGCCGTCTATGGCTACACCTTC,CSVLNVGGAVYGYTF
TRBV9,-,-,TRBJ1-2,TGTGCCAGCAGCGTAGGACAGGACTATGGCTACACCTTC,CASSVGQDYGYTF
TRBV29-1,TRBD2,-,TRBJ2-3,TGCAGCGTGCCCCGGGGGGGGCTTAGCACAGATACGCAGTATTTT,CSVPRGGLSTDTQYF
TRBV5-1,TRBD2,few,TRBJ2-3,TGCGCCAGCAGCTTGGGAGCGGGAGCAAGGTCAGATACGCAGTATTTT,CASSLGAGARSDTQYF
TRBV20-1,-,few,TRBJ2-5,TGCAGTGGCGATTATGCTAGCTTCGAGACCCAGTACTTC,CSGDYASFETQYF
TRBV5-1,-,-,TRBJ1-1,TGCGCCAGCTATGTTAATCTTGGGGGGAACACTGAAGCTTTCTTT,CASYVNLGGNTEAFF
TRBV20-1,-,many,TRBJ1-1,TGCAGTGTAACAACAGCAAACACTGAAGCTTTCTTT,CSVTTANTEAFF
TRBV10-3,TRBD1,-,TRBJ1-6,TGTGCCATCAGTGAGAACCCGGGACAGTATAATTCACCCCTCCACTTT,CAISENPGQYNSPLHF
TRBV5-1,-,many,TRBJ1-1,TGCGCCAGCGCTATGCGGGGGAACACTGAAGCTTTCTTT,CASAMRGNTEAFF
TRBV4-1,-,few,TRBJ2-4,TGCGCCAGCAGCCAAGATTTAGGGCTAACCGAATTAATAGCCAAAAACATTCAGTACTTC,CASSQDLGLTELIAKNIQYF
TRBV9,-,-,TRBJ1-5,TGTGCCAGCAGCGTAGGGGGGGTGCGGGGGCCCCAGCATTTT,CASSVGGVRGPQHF
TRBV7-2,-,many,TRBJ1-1,TGCGCCAGCAGTCCCCAGGGAATGAACACTGAAGCTTTCTTT,CASSPQGMNTEAFF
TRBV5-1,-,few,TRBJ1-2,TGCGCCAGCAGCACAGGACCGGCCGGGAGGGATGGCTACACCTTC,CASSTGPAGRDGYTF
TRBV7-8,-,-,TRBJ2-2,TGTGCCAGCAGCTGGGTCGGCGGCGGGGAGCTGTTTTTT,CASSWVGGGELFF
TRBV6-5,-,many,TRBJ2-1,TGTGCCAGCAGCCTTCGAAGCTCCTACAATGAGCAGTTCTTC,CASSLRSSYNEQFF
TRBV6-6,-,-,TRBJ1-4,TGTGCCAGCAGTAACTACAGGATTGATGAAAAACTGTTTTTT,CASSNYRIDEKLFF
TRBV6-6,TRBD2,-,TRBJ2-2,TGTGCCAGCAGTTACTCGAATACGCGGGGGGATCGCGGCACCGGGGAGCTGTTTTTT,CASSYSNTRGDRGTGELFF
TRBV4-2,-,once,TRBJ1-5,TGTGCCAGCAGCCAAGATTCGGGTGCCCATCAGCCCCAGCATTTT,CASSQDSGAHQPQHF
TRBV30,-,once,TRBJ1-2,TGTGCCTGGCGCGAACAGGCCTCTAGGGGCTACACCTTC,CAWREQASRGYTF
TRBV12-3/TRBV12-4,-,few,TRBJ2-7,TGTGCCAGCAGTCTCCGACAGGCATTCTACGAGCAGTACTTC,CASSLRQAFYEQYF
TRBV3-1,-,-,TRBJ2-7,TGTGCCAGCAGCCAGGGGCCTATGTCACTCGAGCAGTACTTC,CASSQGPMSLEQYF
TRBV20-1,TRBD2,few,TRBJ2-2,TGCAGTGCTGCGCCGGGACTAGGGAACACCGGGGAGCTGTTTTTT,CSAAPGLGNTGELFF
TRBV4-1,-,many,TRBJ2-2,TGCGCCAGCAGACCAGACTCCTACGGGGAGCTGTTTTTT,CASRPDSYGELFF
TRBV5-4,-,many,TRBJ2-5,TGTGCCAGCGACGCCGGGAGCCAAGAGACCCAGTACTTC,CASDAGSQETQYF
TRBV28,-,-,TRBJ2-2,TGTGCCAGCAGTTCTAACACCCTCCAGACCGGGGAGCTGTTTTTT,CASSSNTLQTGELFF
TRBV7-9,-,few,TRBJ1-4,TGTGCCAGCAGCTTGACGTCAGATCTGTTTTTT,CASSLTSDLFF
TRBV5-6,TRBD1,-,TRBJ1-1,TGTGCCAGCAGCTTGGTCGCAGGGGGCGAGAACACTGAAGCTTTCTTT,CASSLVAGGENTEAFF
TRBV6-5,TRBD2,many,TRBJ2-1,TGTGCCAGCACCCACTCCGGGGGGGGGGACTCACCGTTCTTC,CASTHSGGGDSPFF